This passage covers 28 T cell receptor beta chains from one sample sequenced in a study of blood T cell repertoires in COVID-19. Profiled with immunoSEQ multiplex PCR; TCRdb holds only in-frame clones, not every one. The sample has around 58,000 clones; 88% are singletons. Material for sequencing was peripheral blood. The receptor source for this set is a woman aged 55-75 years with COVID-19, enrolled during active disease.

The V and J genes are TRBV30 and TRBJ2-2; D is possibly TRBD1 (5 bases). The length of the CDR3 is 13 residues. Germline values: CDR1 GTSNPN, CDR2 SVGIG (reference sequence). Trimming removed 4 bases from V and 4 bases from J, with 10 bases in between. This chain's CDR3 is CAWKGALTGELFF. The CDR3 DNA follows: TGTGCCTGGAAAGGGGCTCTCACCGGGGAGCTGTTTTTT.

This chain links TRBV19 with TRBJ1-1; the D gene is possibly TRBD1 (5 bases). V was cut by 5 bases and J by 6 bases, with 13 bases left in between. Germline V gene lookup returns CDR1 LNHDA and CDR2 SQIVND (reference sequence). The CDR3 runs 13 residues. The CDR3 bases are TGTGCCAGTAGTGGGCAGGGTTGGGCTGAAGCTTTCTTT. Amino acids: CASSGQGWAEAFF.

The chain employs TRBV6-5 and TRBJ2-2; D may be TRBD2 (6 bases). Trimming stripped 10 bases from V and 0 bases from J, with 15 bases between. Germline V gene sequence: CDR1 MNHEY, CDR2 SVGAGI. The CDR3 extends over 15 amino acids. The CDR3 spells CATTTSQTNTGELFF. The CDR3 region has the DNA TGTGCCACGACAACTAGCCAAACGAACACCGGGGAGCTGTTTTTT.

The chain links TRBV10-3 to TRBJ2-3; D unclear. The CDR3 length is 16 residues. V lost 0 bases and J lost 1, with 11 bases in between. Germline V gives CDR1 ENHRY, CDR2 SYGVKD. As DNA, the CDR3 is TGTGCCATCAGTGAGTCGAGAAGTTACGGCACAGATACGCAGTATTTT. It codes for CAISESRSYGTDTQYF.

The rearrangement joins TRBV6-5 to TRBJ2-2; D is possibly TRBD1 (6 bases). CDR3 length: 14 amino acids. Trimming removed 2 bases from V and 4 bases from J, with 8 bases in between. Per germline, CDR1 MNHEY and CDR2 SVGAGI. CDR3 residues: CASSYGGATGELFF. CDR3 sequence (DNA): TGTGCCAGCAGTTACGGGGGCGCCACCGGGGAGCTGTTTTTT.

The J gene is TRBJ2-3, the V gene TRBV11-2, with no clear D. Trimming took off 4 bases at V and 2 bases at J, with 10 bases between the two ends. The CDR3 runs 14 residues. CDR1 and CDR2 from the germline V gene are SGHAT and FQNNGV. CDR3 loop: CASSSPTNTDTQYF. The DNA of the CDR3 is TGTGCCAGCAGCTCTCCTACCAACACAGATACGCAGTATTTT.

This clone was counted a few times. In DNA, the CDR3 is TGTGCCAGCAGCCAAGAAACCAGGGGAAATGGCTACACCTTC. Its translation is CASSQETRGNGYTF. The gene calls are TRBV3-1 (or the pseudogene TRBV3-2) and TRBJ1-2; D is possibly TRBD1 (6 bases). The germline V gene encodes CDR1 LGHDT and CDR2 YNNKEL (reference sequence). V was cut by 0 bases and J by 6 bases, with 11 bases left in between. This CDR3 has 14 residues.

The V call is TRBV6-6, the J call TRBJ1-1; D is possibly TRBD1 (5 bases). This CDR3 is built from 15 residues. The V end was cut by 0 bases, the J end by 5 bases, with 13 bases between. The germline V gene encodes CDR1 MNHNY and CDR2 SVGAGI (reference sequence). DNA for the CDR3: TGTGCCAGCAGTTACTCTGGAGGGGTTAAAACTGAAGCTTTCTTT. Its translation: CASSYSGGVKTEAFF.

This chain uses TRBV7-9 with TRBJ1-3; TRBD1 matches at 7 bases. Trimming removed 5 bases from V and 0 bases from J; junction bases left unmatched: 10. Germline V gene data show CDR1 as SEHNR and CDR2 as FQNEAQ (reference sequence). The CDR3 is 17 residues long. The CDR3 sequence is CASSRLGQSLSGNTIYF. In nucleotides, the CDR3 is TGTGCCAGCAGCCGCCTGGGACAGTCCCTCTCTGGAAACACCATATATTTT.

This clone has a count of ten or more. V gene TRBV4-3 combines with J gene TRBJ2-7; D ambiguous. The CDR3 loop spans 15 amino acids. The germline V gene has CDR1 LGHNA and CDR2 YSLEER. Trimming pared 0 bases from V and 1 base from J, leaving 10 bases between. The chain's CDR3 is CASSQEGYSSYEQYF. CDR3 DNA: TGCGCCAGCAGCCAAGAAGGATACAGTTCCTACGAGCAGTACTTC.

V and J are TRBV28 and TRBJ2-7; the match to TRBD1 covers 9 bases. CDR3 length equals 13 residues. Germline V gene data show CDR1 as MDHEN and CDR2 as SYDVKM. J lost 3 bases, V lost 9 bases, and 6 bases had no gene match. CDR3 loop: CASRTGVSYEQYF. In nucleotides, the CDR3 is TGTGCCAGTCGGACAGGGGTTAGCTACGAGCAGTACTTC. Variable domain in full (rest from reference TRBV28 and TRBJ2-7): DVKVTQSSRYLVKRTGEKVFLECVQDMDHENMFWYRQDPGLGLRLIYFSYDVKMKEKGDIPEGYSVSREKKERFSLILESASTNQTSMYLCASRTGVSYEQYFGPGTRLTVT.

In nucleotides, the CDR3 is TGTGCCAGCAGCACCGGGGACTCTGGGGCCAACGTCCTGACTTTC. Its protein is CASSTGDSGANVLTF. The genes are TRBV9 and TRBJ2-6; possibly TRBD2 for D (5 bases). The V gene's germline CDR1 is SGDLS and CDR2 YYNGEE. CDR3 size: 15 residues. Trimming removed 4 bases from V and 0 bases from J, with 8 bases in between. The full variable domain, in which reference TRBV9 and TRBJ2-6 provide the parts outside the CDR3, is DSGVTQTPKHLITATGQRVTLRCSPRSGDLSVYWYQQSLDQGLQFLIQYYNGEERAKGNILERFSAQQFPDLHSELNLSSLELGDSALYFCASSTGDSGANVLTFGAGSRLTVL.

The V call is TRBV29-1, the J call TRBJ2-7, with TRBD2 matching over 11 bases. V trimming: 4 bases; J trimming: 3 bases; junction bases outside the gene matches: 5. This CDR3 is 14 amino acids long. Germline lookup yields CDR1 SQVTM and CDR2 ANQGSEA. For the CDR3, the DNA is TGCAGCGTTGGGTCGGGGACTAGCGGCTACGAGCAGTACTTC. The encoded protein is CSVGSGTSGYEQYF.

The count of this clone is one. The V and J genes are TRBV5-1 and TRBJ2-1; 9 bases fit TRBD1. V lost 0 bases to trimming and J lost 7 bases; unmatched junction nucleotides: 5. This CDR3 is 15 amino acids long. CDR1 SGHRS and CDR2 YFSETQ come from the germline V gene. The CDR3 coding sequence is TGCGCCAGCAGCTTGGGACAGGGGGTGGTAAATGAGCAGTTCTTC. Residues: CASSLGQGVVNEQFF.

This chain links TRBV6-5 with TRBJ1-2; D is perhaps TRBD1 (5 bases). The ends were cut back, 7 bases at V and 1 base at J, with 13 bases in the middle. Per germline, CDR1 MNHEY and CDR2 SVGAGI. There are 14 residues in the CDR3. In nucleotides, the CDR3 is TGTGCCAGCACCGGGGGTGACCGTAACTATGGCTACACCTTC. It encodes CASTGGDRNYGYTF.

The chain joins TRBV5-1 to TRBJ2-3, with D maybe TRBD1 (5 bases). The V gene's germline CDR1 is SGHRS and CDR2 YFSETQ. CDR3 length: 14 amino acids. V lost 4 bases and J lost 4, with 13 bases in between. CDR3 residues: CASSPGQGADTQYF. Written as DNA, the CDR3 is TGCGCCAGCAGCCCTGGCCAGGGCGCAGATACGCAGTATTTT. Looking up the rest from reference TRBV5-1 and TRBJ2-3 gives the full variable domain: KAGVTQTPRYLIKTRGQQVTLSCSPISGHRSVSWYQQTPGQGLQFLFEYFSETQRNKGNFPGRFSGRQFSNSRSEMNVSTLELGDSALYLCASSPGQGADTQYFGPGTRLTVL.

The rearrangement uses TRBV7-9 and TRBJ1-2, with 11 positions matching TRBD1. The CDR3 consists of 17 residues. Germline V gene data show CDR1 as SEHNR and CDR2 as FQNEAQ (reference sequence). Trimming took 5 bases from V and 3 from J; bases not matched to a gene: 11. The CDR3 bases are TGTGCCAGCAGCACGGGGACAGGGGGGCTGAAGGACTATGGCTACACCTTC. Protein sequence: CASSTGTGGLKDYGYTF.

This clone has a single count. The chain couples TRBV6-1 to TRBJ1-1; D is unresolved. V was shortened by 0 bases and J by 11 bases, with 16 bases between the two germline ends. Germline CDR1 MNHNS, CDR2 SASEGT. The CDR3 runs to 14 residues. The CDR3 DNA sequence: TGTGCCAGCAGTGAAGCTTACATAGCGAACCGTGCTTTCTTT. Translated: CASSEAYIANRAFF.

This clone was counted between two and nine times. The genes are TRBV12-3 or TRBV12-4 and TRBJ1-1; 7 nucleotides line up with TRBD1. V shed 6 bases and J 2 bases; nucleotides not matched to a gene: 3. The CDR3 runs to 13 residues. In DNA, the CDR3 is TGTGCCAGCAGCCGGGACAGCAACACTGAAGCTTTCTTT. It is translated as CASSRDSNTEAFF.

This sequence joins TRBV6-6 and TRBJ2-2, with TRBD2 matching 9 bases. The CDR3 contains 16 residues. The junction had 12 bases not matched to a gene; V was cut back by 6 bases and J by 7 bases. The V gene's germline CDR1 is MNHNY and CDR2 SVGAGI (reference sequence). DNA for the CDR3: TGTGCCAGCAGCCGAGAGGGACTAGCATCCGACGGGGAGCTGTTTTTT. Translating gives CASSREGLASDGELFF.

The chain carries TRBV28 and TRBJ1-4; possible D gene TRBD1, 6 bases. The CDR3 extends over 15 amino acids. Trimming took 4 bases from V and 7 from J, leaving 16 bases between them. Germline assignment: CDR1 MDHEN and CDR2 SYDVKM. CDR3 nucleotides: TGTGCCAGCAGTTCGGAACAGGGTTCGGGTGAAAAACTGTTTTTT. It translates to CASSSEQGSGEKLFF.

This chain connects TRBV6-5 to TRBJ2-2, with 10 nucleotides matching TRBD1. Germline lookup yields CDR1 MNHEY and CDR2 SVGAGI. The CDR3 spans 16 residues. V dropped 0 bases and J dropped 5; count of bases not matched to a gene: 3. CDR3 amino acids: CASSYSWTGGTGELFF. The CDR3 DNA follows: TGTGCCAGCAGTTACTCCTGGACAGGGGGAACCGGGGAGCTGTTTTTT.

The chain employs TRBV28 and TRBJ1-5, with TRBD1 matching 10 bases. Trimming at V came to 6 bases and at J to 9 bases, leaving 8 bases not matched to a gene. The V gene's germline CDR1 is MDHEN and CDR2 SYDVKM. This CDR3 region has 14 residues. Here the CDR3 DNA reads TGTGCCAGCAGGCTGACAGGGGGCTTTTCGCCCCAGCATTTT. Translation gives CASRLTGGFSPQHF.

V is TRBV28 and J is TRBJ1-5; the D gene is possibly TRBD1 (5 bases). CDR1 is MDHEN and CDR2 is SYDVKM in the germline V gene. The CDR3 loop spans 14 amino acids. Trimming shortened V by 6 bases and J by 0 bases, and 9 bases separated the two germline ends. The CDR3, as DNA: TGTGCCAGCAGAAGACAGTATAGCAATCAGCCCCAGCATTTT. As protein: CASRRQYSNQPQHF.

The rearrangement links TRBV5-1 to TRBJ1-4; the D gene is possibly TRBD1 (6 bases). The CDR3 runs to 14 residues. V was clipped by 2 bases and J by 6 bases, with 11 bases between them. Germline V CDR1 and CDR2: SGHRS, YFSETQ. CDR3 in DNA: TGCGCCAGCAGCTTCTCAGGGGTGGATGAAAAACTGTTTTTT. Its translation: CASSFSGVDEKLFF.

The rearrangement uses TRBV27 and TRBJ2-1, with D tentatively TRBD1 (6 bases). CDR3 length equals 13 residues. The germline gives CDR1 MNHEY, CDR2 SMNVEV (reference sequence). Trimming took off 6 bases at V and 8 bases at J, with 14 bases between the two ends. For the CDR3, the DNA is TGTGCCAGCAGCCTTAACAGGGTGGATGAGCAGTTCTTC. Amino acids: CASSLNRVDEQFF.

The J gene is TRBJ2-2, the V gene TRBV3-1 (or the pseudogene TRBV3-2), with a weak D call TRBD2 (6 bases). CDR3 size: 13 residues. With 3 bases removed from V and 7 bases from J, the gap between germline ends came to 9 bases. The germline CDR1 and CDR2 sequences are LGHDT and YNNKEL (reference sequence). The CDR3 spells CASSQSEGGELFF. The CDR3 nucleotides are TGTGCCAGCAGCCAGTCGGAGGGCGGGGAGCTGTTTTTT.

The rearrangement joins TRBV6-6 to TRBJ2-7; TRBD1 aligns across 7 bases. This CDR3 has 14 residues. With V trimmed by 5 bases and J by 5 bases, 9 bases remained unmatched. Germline V gene data show CDR1 as MNHNY and CDR2 as SVGAGI (reference sequence). The CDR3 nucleotides are TGTGCCAGCAGTGGCGACAGGGCAAGGGACGAGCAGTACTTC. As protein: CASSGDRARDEQYF.